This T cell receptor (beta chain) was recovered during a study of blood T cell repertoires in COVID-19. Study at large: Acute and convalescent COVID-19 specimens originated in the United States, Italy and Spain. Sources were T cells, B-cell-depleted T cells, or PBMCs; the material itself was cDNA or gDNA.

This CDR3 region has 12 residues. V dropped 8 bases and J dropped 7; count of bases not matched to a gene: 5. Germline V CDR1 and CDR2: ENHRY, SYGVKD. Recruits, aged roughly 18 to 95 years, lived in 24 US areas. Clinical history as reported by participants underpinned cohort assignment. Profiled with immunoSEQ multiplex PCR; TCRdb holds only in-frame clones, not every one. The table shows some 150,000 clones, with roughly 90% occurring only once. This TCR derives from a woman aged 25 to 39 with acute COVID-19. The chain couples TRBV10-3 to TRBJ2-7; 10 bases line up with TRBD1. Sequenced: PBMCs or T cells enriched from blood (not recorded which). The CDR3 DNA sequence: TGTGCCATCGGGACAGGGGAGGAGGAGCAGTACTTC. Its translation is CAIGTGEEEQYF.